The rows below give T cell receptor beta chains drawn from one sample of a study of early T cells in non-severe SARS-CoV-2 infection. TCRdb called the 5' RACE reads again in MiXCR, with one record for every CDR3 protein. Of some 42,000 distinct CDR3 sequences in the sample, approximately 5.9% were seen once. Sequenced material: whole blood, taken at baseline. The source is an adult who was a healthcare worker with PCR-confirmed SARS-CoV-2 infection or an uninfected control (not recorded which). Each CDR3 is given with its conserved first and last residue. D genes are given only for firm matches. Only part of the rows carry a size: once, few, many, or a class if the clone is expanded.

d_gene,j_gene,v_gene,abundance,CDR3nt,CDR3aa
.,TRBJ1-4,TRBV20-1,few,TGCAGTGCGCTTACAGGGCCTACTAATGAAAAACTGTTTTTT,CSALTGPTNEKLFF
TRBD2,TRBJ2-5,TRBV7-2,.,TGTGCCAGCACCAAGACTAGCGTAGCCCAAGAGACCCAGTACTTC,CASTKTSVAQETQYF
.,TRBJ2-7,TRBV27,few,TGTGCCAGCAGTTTCTCCTGGGCCGGATCCTACGAGCAGTACTTC,CASSFSWAGSYEQYF
.,TRBJ2-3,TRBV12-3/TRBV12-4,.,TGTGCCAGCAGTTTAGACGTAAGGGACCAGGATACGCAGTATTTT,CASSLDVRDQDTQYF
.,TRBJ2-1,TRBV2,many,TGTGCCAGCAGTGAACTGGGGATACCGGACAATGAGCAGTTCTTC,CASSELGIPDNEQFF
.,TRBJ1-6,TRBV2,many,TGTGCCAGCAGTGAAGTGGGGGCAGTGAGTTCACCCCTCCACTTT,CASSEVGAVSSPLHF
TRBD2,TRBJ2-1,TRBV7-6,.,TGTGCCAGCAGCTTAGACGGGGGGGCCTATGAGCAGTTCTTC,CASSLDGGAYEQFF
TRBD1,TRBJ2-3,TRBV5-1,many,TGCGCCAGCAGCCGAGGGACAGGCGATTCAAGCACAGATACGCAGTATTTT,CASSRGTGDSSTDTQYF
TRBD1,TRBJ1-6,TRBV12-3/TRBV12-4,few,TGTGCCAGCAGTAGATACCAATCGACAGGGGGTAATTCACCCCTCCACTTT,CASSRYQSTGGNSPLHF
TRBD1,TRBJ1-4,TRBV12-3/TRBV12-4,.,TGTGCCAGCAGTTTAGCGACAGGGACTAATGAAAAACTGTTTTTT,CASSLATGTNEKLFF
TRBD1,TRBJ2-2,TRBV7-6,many,TGTGCCAGCAGCCCCGGACAGGCGGCGACCGGGGAGCTGTTTTTT,CASSPGQAATGELFF
.,TRBJ2-6,TRBV11-2,many,TGTGCCAGCAGCCTCTCCGGGACGGCTATATCTGGGGCCAACGTCCTGACTTTC,CASSLSGTAISGANVLTF
TRBD1,TRBJ2-5,TRBV4-1,many,TGCGCCAGCAGCCAGGCCGGGACAGGGTCGGAGACCCAGTACTTC,CASSQAGTGSETQYF
.,TRBJ1-2,TRBV19,many,TGTGCCAGTAGTCCAAAGGTGGGGGTAATGAACGGCTACACCTTC,CASSPKVGVMNGYTF
.,TRBJ2-1,TRBV10-3,many,TGTGCCATCAGTGAGCGGGGTGGAAATGAGCAGTTCTTC,CAISERGGNEQFF
TRBD1,TRBJ2-1,TRBV4-3,many,TGCGCCAGCAGCCAAGAGGACAGGAGCTCCTACAATGAGCAGTTCTTC,CASSQEDRSSYNEQFF
.,TRBJ1-4,TRBV7-9,few,TGTGCCAGCAGCTTAGGGGACTGGGATGAAAAACTGTTTTTT,CASSLGDWDEKLFF
TRBD2,TRBJ2-1,TRBV3-1,.,TGTGCCAGCAGCCATAGCGGGGGGGTTTTAAATGAGCAGTTCTTC,CASSHSGGVLNEQFF
.,TRBJ1-4,TRBV18,.,TGTGCCAGCTCACCTTCTCGGGCTAATGAAAAACTGTTTTTT,CASSPSRANEKLFF
.,TRBJ1-3,TRBV5-5,few,TGTGCCAGCAGCTTGGTCCAGGGCGGAAGCTCTGGAAACACCATATATTTT,CASSLVQGGSSGNTIYF
TRBD1,TRBJ1-2,TRBV5-4,many,TGTGCCAGCAGCAACCGGGACAGGGGACCTCCTAACTATGGCTACACCTTC,CASSNRDRGPPNYGYTF
TRBD1,TRBJ1-2,TRBV6-5,.,TGTGCCAGCAGGGAACAGGGGGCGAGCTATGGCTACACCTTC,CASREQGASYGYTF
.,TRBJ1-5,TRBV20-1,many,TGCAGTGCTAGCTCCCCGGCACATAGCAATCAGCCCCAGCATTTT,CSASSPAHSNQPQHF
.,TRBJ2-1,TRBV12-3/TRBV12-4,many,TGTGCCAGCAGTTCCGCGGATCAGCAGTTCTTC,CASSSADQQFF
.,TRBJ2-7,TRBV7-2,many,TGTGCCAGCAGCTTAACGTGGACAGACGAGCAGTACTTC,CASSLTWTDEQYF
.,TRBJ1-1,TRBV11-2,many,TGTGCCAGCAGCTTAGAATTCGGCAGGAAGAACACTGAAGCTTTCTTT,CASSLEFGRKNTEAFF
TRBD1,TRBJ1-2,TRBV27,.,TGTGCCAGCAGTCCCAGCACTCCGGGACAGGGTATCTATGGCTGCACCTTC,CASSPSTPGQGIYGCTF
.,TRBJ2-5,TRBV18,many,TGTGCCAGCTCAACCGGGGGAGGTCAAGAGACCCAGTACTTC,CASSTGGGQETQYF
TRBD2,TRBJ2-1,TRBV18,many,TGTGCCAGCTCACCGGGACTAGGAGTCGATGGTGAGCAGTTCTTC,CASSPGLGVDGEQFF
TRBD1,TRBJ2-3,TRBV7-2,many,TGTGCCAGCAGACGGACAGGGCTACTCACAGATACGCAGTATTTT,CASRRTGLLTDTQYF
TRBD2,TRBJ2-2,TRBV12-3/TRBV12-4,many,TGTGCCAGCAGTCAAACGGGGGGCACCGGGGAGCTGTTTTTT,CASSQTGGTGELFF
TRBD1,TRBJ2-1,TRBV20-1,many,TGCAGTGCTAGAGCGACAGGGAACTACAATGAGCAGTTCTTC,CSARATGNYNEQFF